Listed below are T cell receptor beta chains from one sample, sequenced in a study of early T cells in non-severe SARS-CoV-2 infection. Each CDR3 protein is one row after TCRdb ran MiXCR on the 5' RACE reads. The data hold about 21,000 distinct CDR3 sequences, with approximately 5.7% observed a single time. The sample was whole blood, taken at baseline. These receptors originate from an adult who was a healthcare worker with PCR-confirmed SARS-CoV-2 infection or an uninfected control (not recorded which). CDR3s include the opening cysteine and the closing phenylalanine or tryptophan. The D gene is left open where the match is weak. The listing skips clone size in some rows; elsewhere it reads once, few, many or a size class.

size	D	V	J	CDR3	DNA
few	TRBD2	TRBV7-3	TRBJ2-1	CASSLRTGGPEEQFF	TGTGCCAGCAGCCTACGTACGGGGGGGCCAGAAGAGCAGTTCTTC
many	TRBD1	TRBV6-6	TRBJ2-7	CASSSDWTGNEQYF	TGTGCCAGCAGTTCCGACTGGACAGGGAACGAGCAGTACTTC
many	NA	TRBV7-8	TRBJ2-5	CASSFAGETQYF	TGTGCCAGCAGCTTCGCGGGGGAGACCCAGTACTTC
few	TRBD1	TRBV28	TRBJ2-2	CASESTGGLDGELFF	TGTGCCAGCGAGTCCACAGGGGGGCTCGACGGGGAGCTGTTTTTT
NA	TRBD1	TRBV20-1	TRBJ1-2	CSARDPQGALGYTF	TGCAGTGCTAGAGACCCACAGGGGGCTCTCGGCTACACCTTC
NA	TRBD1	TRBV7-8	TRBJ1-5	CASSFRVTGENQPQHF	TGTGCCAGCAGCTTTCGGGTGACAGGGGAAAATCAGCCCCAGCATTTT
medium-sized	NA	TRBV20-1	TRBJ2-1	CSARDPWDTYNEQFF	TGCAGTGCTAGAGATCCTTGGGACACCTACAATGAGCAGTTCTTC
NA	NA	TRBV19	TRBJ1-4	CASTGTDATNEKLFF	TGTGCCAGTACGGGGACCGACGCAACTAATGAAAAACTGTTTTTT
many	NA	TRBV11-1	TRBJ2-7	CASSLLSGAYEQYF	TGTGCCAGCAGCCTCCTTTCAGGGGCTTACGAGCAGTACTTC
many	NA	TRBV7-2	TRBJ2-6	CASSQSAGANVLTF	TGTGCCAGCAGCCAATCCGCGGGAGCCAACGTCCTGACTTTC
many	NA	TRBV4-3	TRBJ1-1	CASSHRSYFRDTQVSEAFF	TGCGCCAGCAGCCATCGAAGCTATTTCCGGGACACTCAAGTATCTGAAGCTTTCTTT
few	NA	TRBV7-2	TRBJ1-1	CASSLGGSNTEAFF	TGTGCCAGCAGCTTAGGAGGGTCGAACACTGAAGCTTTCTTT
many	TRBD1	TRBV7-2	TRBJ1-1	CASSQGGYTEAFF	TGTGCCAGCAGCCAGGGGGGTTACACTGAAGCTTTCTTT
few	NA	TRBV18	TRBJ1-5	CASSPPPGDQPQHF	TGTGCCAGCTCACCACCCCCGGGCGATCAGCCCCAGCATTTT
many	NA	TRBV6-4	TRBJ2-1	CASSDSNRYNEQFF	TGTGCCAGCAGTGACTCGAACAGATACAATGAGCAGTTCTTC
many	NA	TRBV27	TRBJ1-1	CASRTGPWTEAFF	TGTGCCAGCCGAACAGGGCCTTGGACTGAAGCTTTCTTT
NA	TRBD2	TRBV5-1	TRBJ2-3	CASSFEGGGTDTQYF	TGCGCCAGCAGCTTCGAGGGAGGGGGCACAGATACGCAGTATTTT
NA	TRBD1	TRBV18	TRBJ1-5	CASSLEQGNQPQHF	TGTGCCAGCTCACTAGAACAGGGGAATCAGCCCCAGCATTTT
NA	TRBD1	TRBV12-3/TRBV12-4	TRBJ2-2	CASSPPGTGTGELFF	TGTGCCAGCAGTCCTCCCGGGACAGGGACCGGGGAGCTGTTTTTT
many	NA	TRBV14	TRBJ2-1	CASSQWGSPSNEQFF	TGTGCCAGCAGCCAATGGGGTTCTCCATCCAATGAGCAGTTCTTC
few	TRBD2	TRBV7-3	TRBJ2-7	CASSLSVRGEQYF	TGTGCCAGCAGCTTATCGGTGCGGGGGGAGCAGTACTTC
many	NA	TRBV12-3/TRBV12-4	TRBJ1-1	CASSFFQGNTEAFF	TGTGCCAGCAGTTTTTTTCAGGGGAACACTGAAGCTTTCTTT
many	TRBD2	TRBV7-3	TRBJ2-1	CASSSLAGSMDEQFF	TGTGCCAGCAGCTCATTAGCGGGCTCCATGGATGAGCAGTTCTTC
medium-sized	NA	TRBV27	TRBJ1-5	CASSLGAGMGQPQHF	TGTGCCAGCAGTTTGGGCGCGGGCATGGGCCAGCCCCAGCATTTT
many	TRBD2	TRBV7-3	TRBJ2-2	CASSLSSGTGELFF	TGTGCCAGCAGCTTATCTAGCGGCACCGGGGAGCTGTTTTTT
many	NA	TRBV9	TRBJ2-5	CASSPSRTETQYF	TGTGCCAGCAGCCCGAGTCGTACCGAGACCCAGTACTTC
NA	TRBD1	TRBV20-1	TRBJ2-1	CSAEDRGASNEQFF	TGCAGTGCTGAGGACAGGGGGGCGTCGAATGAGCAGTTCTTC
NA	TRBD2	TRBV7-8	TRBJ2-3	CASSPRSGAGDTQYF	TGTGCCAGCAGCCCCCGGAGCGGGGCGGGAGATACGCAGTATTTT
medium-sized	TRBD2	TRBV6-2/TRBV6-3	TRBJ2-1	CASSWASGSSYNEQFF	TGTGCCAGCAGTTGGGCTAGCGGGAGCTCCTACAATGAGCAGTTCTTC
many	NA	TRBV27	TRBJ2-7	CASSSYRDPPEYF	TGTGCCAGCAGTTCCTACAGGGACCCCCCGGAGTACTTC
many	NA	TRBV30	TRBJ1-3	CAWPEQDSGNTIYF	TGTGCCTGGCCGGAACAGGACTCTGGAAACACCATATATTTT
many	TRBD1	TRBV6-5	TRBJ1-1	CASSYSRQGEAFF	TGTGCCAGCAGTTACTCGAGACAGGGAGAAGCTTTCTTT
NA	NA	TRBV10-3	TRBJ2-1	CAITAGLNEQFF	TGTGCCATCACCGCGGGGTTGAATGAGCAGTTCTTC
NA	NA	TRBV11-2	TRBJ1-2	CASSLDDGPSYGYTF	TGTGCCAGCAGCTTAGATGATGGTCCCTCCTATGGCTACACCTTC
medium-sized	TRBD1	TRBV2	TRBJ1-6	CASNDLQGTPLHF	TGTGCCAGCAACGACCTACAGGGGACACCCCTCCACTTT
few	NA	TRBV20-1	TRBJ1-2	CSARVEGNYGYTF	TGCAGTGCTAGAGTGGAGGGAAACTATGGCTACACCTTC
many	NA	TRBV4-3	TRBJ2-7	CASSRLAATSSYEQYF	TGCGCCAGCAGCCGGTTAGCGGCCACCAGCTCCTACGAGCAGTACTTC
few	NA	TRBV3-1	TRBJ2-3	CASSQYFTGQSTDTQYF	TGTGCCAGCAGCCAATACTTTACGGGACAATCCACAGATACGCAGTATTTT
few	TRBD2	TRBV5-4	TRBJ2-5	CASSLSWGGKETQYF	TGTGCCAGCAGCTTGTCGTGGGGGGGAAAAGAGACCCAGTACTTC
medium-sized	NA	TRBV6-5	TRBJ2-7	CASSYGQKAYEQYF	TGTGCCAGCAGTTACGGGCAGAAAGCTTACGAGCAGTACTTC
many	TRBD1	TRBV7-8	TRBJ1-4	CASSPGQAKKLFF	TGTGCCAGCAGCCCAGGACAGGCCAAAAAACTGTTTTTT
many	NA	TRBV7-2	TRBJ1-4	CASSSVVGKKLFF	TGTGCCAGCAGCTCCGTGGTGGGAAAAAAACTGTTTTTT
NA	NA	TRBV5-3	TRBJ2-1	CARSLVTGLPGSSYNEQFF	TGTGCCAGAAGCTTGGTAACAGGCTTACCGGGTAGCTCCTACAATGAGCAGTTCTTC
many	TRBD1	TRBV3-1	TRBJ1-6	CASSGQNNSPLHF	TGTGCCAGCTCGGGACAGAATAATTCACCCCTCCACTTT
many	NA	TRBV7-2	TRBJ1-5	CASRATQGNQPQHF	TGTGCCAGCAGGGCCACTCAGGGCAATCAGCCCCAGCATTTT
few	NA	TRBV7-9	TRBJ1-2	CASSLAQGYGYTF	TGTGCCAGCAGCTTAGCACAGGGCTATGGCTACACCTTC
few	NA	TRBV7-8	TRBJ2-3	CATTAWEADTQYF	TGTGCCACAACAGCCTGGGAGGCAGATACGCAGTATTTT
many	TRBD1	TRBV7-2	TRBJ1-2	CASSRSQGLGYGYTF	TGTGCCAGCAGCCGCTCACAGGGGTTGGGCTATGGCTACACCTTC
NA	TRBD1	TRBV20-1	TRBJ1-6	CSAQRDSENSPLHF	TGCAGTGCTCAGAGGGACAGTGAGAATTCACCCCTCCACTTT
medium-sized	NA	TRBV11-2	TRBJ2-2	CASSFTQAGGELFF	TGTGCCAGCAGCTTCACGCAGGCGGGCGGGGAGCTGTTTTTT
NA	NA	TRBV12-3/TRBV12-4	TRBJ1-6	CASRKGANSPLHF	TGTGCCAGTAGGAAAGGCGCTAATTCACCCCTCCACTTT
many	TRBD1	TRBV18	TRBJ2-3	CASSRQTGGGDTQYF	TGTGCCAGCTCACGCCAGACAGGGGGTGGAGATACGCAGTATTTT
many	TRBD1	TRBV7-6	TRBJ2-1	CASSLSGGRYNEQFF	TGTGCCAGCAGCTTATCAGGGGGTCGGTACAATGAGCAGTTCTTC
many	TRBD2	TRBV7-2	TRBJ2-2	CATFRGGAITGELFF	TGTGCCACCTTCCGCGGGGGGGCCATAACCGGGGAGCTGTTTTTT
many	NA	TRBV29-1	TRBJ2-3	CSVEKWGSTDTQYF	TGCAGCGTTGAAAAGTGGGGGAGCACAGATACGCAGTATTTT